This T cell receptor (beta chain) derives from a study of spatial heterogeneity in lung cancer. This clonotype was counted only a few times. Regarding time point: sample taken at primary tumor resection. Donation came from 70 or so patients with untreated early-stage non-small cell lung cancer. Unsorted whole RNA from tumor, nontumor lung or frozen PBMC underwent sequencing. Each CDR3 protein gets one entry after TCRdb re-called the 5' RACE reads with MiXCR. The profile shows some 80,000 distinct CDR3 sequences, around 7.3% of them singletons. Between the trimmed V and J ends, which lost 3 bases and 1 base, there was a span of 13 bases. The CDR3 consists of 15 residues. Germline V gene lookup returns CDR1 SGHRS and CDR2 YFSETQ.

The chain recombines TRBV5-1 with TRBJ1-1, with a tentative D call TRBD1 (6 bases). The sample in question was PBMCs, obtained at surgery. This clonotype was sampled from a male donor with early-stage non-small cell lung cancer. CDR3 in amino acids: CASSSRGLQNTEAFF. CDR3 bases: TGCGCCAGCAGCTCGAGGGGGTTACAGAACACTGAAGCTTTCTTT.